These 25 T cell receptor beta chains originate from one sample sequenced in a study of persistence of HIV-infected CD4 T cells. This nonspecific control used anti-CD3/anti-CD28 bead stimulation of CD4+ T cells. CD4+ T cells upregulating both CD40 ligand and CD69 were sorted as responding cells. The immunoSEQ assay was version 4, run in survey mode. This table comes from immunoSEQ multiplex PCR, and its TCRdb copy is limited to in-frame clones, with some not included. The sample consists of 40,000 to 45,000 clones, roughly nine tenths of them appearing once. These receptors' targets are unknown. Sequenced material: CD4+ T cells sorted from PBMCs after roughly 18-hour stimulation, taken from a patient who received antiretroviral therapy. These receptors originate from an adult man with HIV who was CMV-seropositive.

V gene TRBV5-1 combines with J gene TRBJ1-2; TRBD1 agrees at 11 bases. CDR1 and CDR2 (germline): SGHRS, YFSETQ. The V and J ends lost 4 bases and 3 bases, in that order; junction bases with no gene match: 5. The CDR3 consists of 15 residues. Written as DNA, the CDR3 is TGCGCCAGCAGCCCGGGACAGGGGGAGCACTATGGCTACACCTTC. Its protein is CASSPGQGEHYGYTF.

The chain recombines TRBV18 with TRBJ1-3; possibly TRBD1 for D (6 bases). Germline CDR1 is KGHSH and CDR2 is LQKENI. V lost 5 bases to trimming and J lost 0 bases, with 11 bases between them. The CDR3 length is 15 residues. CDR3 sequence (DNA): TGTGCCAGCTCAGCACAGGGAAGCTCTGGAAACACCATATATTTT. It encodes CASSAQGSSGNTIYF.

The gene calls are TRBV24-1 and TRBJ2-2, with D hard to call. Between the trimmed V and J ends, which lost 0 bases and 6 bases, there was a span of 7 bases. CDR1 is KGHDR and CDR2 is SFDVKD in the germline V gene. The CDR3 loop spans 14 amino acids. In nucleotides, the CDR3 is TGTGCCACCAGTGATTTGGGAAGGGCCGGGGAGCTGTTTTTT. This codes for CATSDLGRAGELFF.

This chain connects TRBV7-7 to TRBJ2-2, with 10 bases matching TRBD2. V shed 1 base, J shed 4 bases, and the junction held 0 bases outside the gene matches. The length of the CDR3 is 15 residues. Germline lookup yields CDR1 SSHAT and CDR2 FNYEAQ (reference sequence). The CDR3 loop reads CASSLERGGTGELFF. The CDR3 nucleotides read TGTGCCAGCAGCTTAGAGCGGGGGGGCACCGGGGAGCTGTTTTTT.

This sequence joins TRBV5-1 and TRBJ2-1; 10 positions match TRBD1. The CDR3 spans 14 residues. The V and J ends lost 4 bases and 4 bases, in that order; junction bases with no gene match: 2. Germline CDR1 reads SGHRS; CDR2 reads YFSETQ. CDR3 sequence (DNA): TGCGCCAGCAGCGGGGGACAGGGGTACAATGAGCAGTTCTTC. Encoded protein: CASSGGQGYNEQFF.

The chain is built from TRBV7-8 and TRBJ1-6; D gene unclear. The CDR3 length is 17 residues. Germline V gene data show CDR1 as SGHVS and CDR2 as FQNEAQ. V was trimmed by 1 base and J by 4 bases, leaving 14 bases between them. This chain's CDR3 is CASSLVRNRGYNSPLHF. CDR3 DNA: TGTGCCAGCAGCTTAGTTCGCAATCGGGGTTATAATTCACCCCTCCACTTT.

The rearrangement links TRBV7-3 to TRBJ1-1; TRBD1 aligns across 9 bases. The V and J ends lost 1 base and 4 bases, in that order; junction bases with no gene match: 10. The CDR3 runs to 17 residues. The germline CDR1 and CDR2 sequences are SGHTA and FQGTGA. The CDR3 DNA follows: TGTGCCAGCAGCTTAATTGCTTTCGCGACAGGGGGCACTGAAGCTTTCTTT. It specifies CASSLIAFATGGTEAFF.

A few counts support this clone. The V call is TRBV16, the J call TRBJ1-2; TRBD1 might be the D (6 bases). The germline CDR1 and CDR2 sequences are KGHSY and FQNENV. The CDR3 sequence is 13 residues long. Between the trimmed V and J ends, which lost 3 bases and 4 bases, there was a span of 9 bases. CDR3 in amino acids: CASSHGQIYGYTF. In DNA, the CDR3 is TGTGCCAGCAGCCACGGACAGATCTATGGCTACACCTTC.

V is TRBV4-1 and J is TRBJ2-5, with D uncertain. The CDR3 length is 14 residues. Germline-derived CDR1 and CDR2 are MGHRA and YSYEKL. Trimming left V 2 bases short and J 1 base short, with 8 bases between. CDR3 DNA sequence: TGCGCCAGCAGCCAAACCCGCCTCCAAGAGACCCAGTACTTC. Protein sequence: CASSQTRLQETQYF.

The chain links TRBV2 to TRBJ2-2, with D possibly TRBD1 on 5 matching bases. Germline CDR1 SNHLY, CDR2 FYNNEI. Trimming shortened V by 7 bases and J by 4 bases, and 16 bases separated the two germline ends. The CDR3 contains 15 residues. The CDR3 loop reads CASTDGATSTGELFF. The CDR3 DNA sequence: TGTGCCAGCACCGATGGGGCGACCTCCACCGGGGAGCTGTTTTTT.

The chain is built from TRBV15 and TRBJ2-5; TRBD1 is a possible D gene (5 bases). The germline V gene encodes CDR1 LNHNV and CDR2 YYDKDF (reference sequence). V was cut by 2 bases and J by 0 bases, with 13 bases left in between. CDR3 length: 16 amino acids. For the CDR3, the DNA is TGTGCCACCAGCAGACCTACCACAGGCGACCAAGAGACCCAGTACTTC. Translated: CATSRPTTGDQETQYF.

The chain employs TRBV28 and TRBJ1-1; 10 nucleotides agree with TRBD1. V was clipped by 4 bases and J by 4 bases; unmatched bases: 3. Germline values: CDR1 MDHEN, CDR2 SYDVKM. The CDR3 length is 14 residues. CDR3 sequence: CASSSDRGPTEAFF. The CDR3 nucleotides are TGTGCCAGCAGTTCAGACAGGGGGCCCACTGAAGCTTTCTTT. The full variable domain, its missing parts supplied by reference TRBV28 and TRBJ1-1, is DVKVTQSSRYLVKRTGEKVFLECVQDMDHENMFWYRQDPGLGLRLIYFSYDVKMKEKGDIPEGYSVSREKKERFSLILESASTNQTSMYLCASSSDRGPTEAFFGQGTRLTVV.

In nucleotides, the CDR3 is TGTGCCAGCAGCCAAGTGACAAGGCAAGAGACCCAGTACTTC. Translated, it gives CASSQVTRQETQYF. The V call is TRBV14, the J call TRBJ2-5; no clear D. Germline assignment: CDR1 SGHDN and CDR2 FVKESK. V lost 1 base, J lost 2 bases, and 8 bases lay in between. The CDR3 spans 14 residues.

This clone was observed a few times. The J gene is TRBJ1-1, the V gene TRBV28; 10 bases align to TRBD1. The CDR3 contains 17 residues. Germline CDR1 MDHEN, CDR2 SYDVKM. The V and J ends lost 7 bases and 4 bases, in that order; junction bases with no gene match: 15. CDR3 bases: TGTGCCAGCACCTTCTTAGGGACAGGGGTCGATCGCACTGAAGCTTTCTTT. Translation gives CASTFLGTGVDRTEAFF.

The V call is TRBV6-6, the J call TRBJ2-1; D gene uncertain. From germline, CDR1 is MNHNY and CDR2 SVGAGI (reference sequence). Trimming pared 5 bases from V and 5 bases from J, leaving 22 bases between. This CDR3 contains 17 residues. The CDR3 is CASSHLRADDGHNEQFF. As DNA, the CDR3 is TGTGCCAGCAGTCACCTACGGGCCGACGATGGCCACAATGAGCAGTTCTTC.

The CDR3 protein is CASSPTAEAISGNTIYF. The CDR3 DNA reads TGTGCCAGCTCACCTACCGCCGAGGCTATTTCAGGAAACACCATATATTTT. J is TRBJ1-3 and V is TRBV18; D remains ambiguous. V shed 3 bases and J shed 4 bases, with 19 bases lying between them. The CDR3 is 17 residues long. The germline gives CDR1 KGHSH, CDR2 LQKENI.

This chain joins TRBV12-5 and TRBJ1-2; D is uncertain. CDR3 length: 12 amino acids. Trimming removed 5 bases from V and 7 bases from J, with 11 bases in between. The germline V gene encodes CDR1 LGHNT and CDR2 FRNRAP. Here the CDR3 DNA reads TGTGCTAGTGGTGAAACGGCCCCTGGCTACACCTTC. Its protein product is CASGETAPGYTF.

This chain connects TRBV6-5 to TRBJ2-7; D may be TRBD1 (5 bases). The CDR3 is 13 residues long. The V gene's germline CDR1 is MNHEY and CDR2 SVGAGI. The germline V and J ends were trimmed by 6 bases and 3 bases, with 12 bases remaining between them. CDR3 in amino acids: CASSIDRFYEQYF. CDR3 nucleotide sequence: TGTGCCAGCAGCATAGACAGATTCTACGAGCAGTACTTC.

This clone was seen once. The chain's CDR3 is CASKVVTGRQPQHF. CDR3 bases: TGTGCCAGTAAGGTGGTGACAGGGAGACAGCCCCAGCATTTT. The chain links TRBV6-5 to TRBJ1-5; 7 bases are shared with TRBD1. With 9 bases clipped from V and 7 bases from J, the junction kept 12 bases outside the gene matches. Germline-derived CDR1 and CDR2 are MNHEY and SVGAGI. The CDR3 contains 14 residues.

The chain is built from TRBV6-5 and TRBJ2-7; 8 nucleotides match TRBD1. CDR3 length: 15 amino acids. V lost 6 bases and J lost 0; bases outside the gene matches: 7. Germline V CDR1 and CDR2: MNHEY, SVGAGI. The CDR3 DNA reads TGTGCCAGCAGGGATTCCGGGACAGGCTCCTACGAGCAGTACTTC. This gives the protein CASRDSGTGSYEQYF.

The chain uses TRBV7-9 and TRBJ1-6, with 12 bases that match TRBD1. CDR3 length equals 18 residues. V lost 1 base and J lost 7; bases outside the gene matches: 8. CDR1 SEHNR and CDR2 FQNEAQ come from the germline V gene (reference sequence). The CDR3 protein is CASSLGDRGPTWNSPLHF. CDR3 bases: TGTGCCAGCAGCTTAGGGGACAGGGGGCCCACCTGGAATTCACCCCTCCACTTT. The full variable domain, in which reference TRBV7-9 and TRBJ1-6 provide the parts outside the CDR3, is DTGVSQNPRHKITKRGQNVTFRCDPISEHNRLYWYRQTLGQGPEFLTYFQNEAQLEKSRLLSDRFSAERPKGSFSTLEIQRTEQGDSAMYLCASSLGDRGPTWNSPLHFGNGTRLTVT.

The chain is built from TRBV6-6 and TRBJ2-2; TRBD1 is a possible D gene (5 bases). The CDR3 totals 15 residues. CDR1 is MNHNY and CDR2 is SVGAGI in the germline V gene (reference sequence). Trimming stripped 4 bases from V and 6 bases from J, with 15 bases between. CDR3 bases: TGTGCCAGCAGTTTAGGGGTAGAGAGGCCCGGGGAGCTGTTTTTT. Residues: CASSLGVERPGELFF.

The rearrangement joins TRBV9 to TRBJ2-3; 11 nucleotides align to TRBD2. After removal of 4 bases from V and 4 bases from J, the junction contained 8 bases not matched to a gene. The CDR3 consists of 16 residues. Germline V gene data show CDR1 as SGDLS and CDR2 as YYNGEE. CDR3 protein: CASSYGLAGGADTQYF. CDR3 nucleotide sequence: TGTGCCAGCAGCTACGGGCTAGCGGGGGGTGCAGATACGCAGTATTTT. Using reference TRBV9 and TRBJ2-3 for the parts outside the CDR3, the full variable domain is DSGVTQTPKHLITATGQRVTLRCSPRSGDLSVYWYQQSLDQGLQFLIQYYNGEERAKGNILERFSAQQFPDLHSELNLSSLELGDSALYFCASSYGLAGGADTQYFGPGTRLTVL.

The gene calls are TRBV5-1 and TRBJ1-6, with D perhaps TRBD1 (6 bases). V was pared by 0 bases and J by 10 bases, with 14 bases between. CDR1 is SGHRS and CDR2 is YFSETQ in the germline V gene. CDR3 length equals 15 residues. CDR3 nucleotide sequence: TGCGCCAGCAGCTTGGAGGGGGGCGCCGGCTCACCCCTCCACTTT. Its protein is CASSLEGGAGSPLHF.

The rearrangement links TRBV15 to TRBJ1-2; no definite D call. Trimming cost V 1 base and J 7 bases, with 19 bases left between them. Looked up from germline, CDR1 is LNHNV and CDR2 is YYDKDF (reference sequence). There are 16 residues in the CDR3. CDR3 coding DNA: TGTGCCACCAGCAGAGCCCCTAGCGCTAGGGAAGGTGGCTACACCTTC. Translated, it gives CATSRAPSAREGGYTF. Based on the CDR3 plus reference TRBV15 and TRBJ1-2, the full variable domain is DAMVIQNPRYQVTQFGKPVTLSCSQTLNHNVMYWYQQKSSQAPKLLFHYYDKDFNNEADTPDNFQSRRPNTSFCFLDIRSPGLGDTAMYLCATSRAPSAREGGYTFGSGTRLTVV.